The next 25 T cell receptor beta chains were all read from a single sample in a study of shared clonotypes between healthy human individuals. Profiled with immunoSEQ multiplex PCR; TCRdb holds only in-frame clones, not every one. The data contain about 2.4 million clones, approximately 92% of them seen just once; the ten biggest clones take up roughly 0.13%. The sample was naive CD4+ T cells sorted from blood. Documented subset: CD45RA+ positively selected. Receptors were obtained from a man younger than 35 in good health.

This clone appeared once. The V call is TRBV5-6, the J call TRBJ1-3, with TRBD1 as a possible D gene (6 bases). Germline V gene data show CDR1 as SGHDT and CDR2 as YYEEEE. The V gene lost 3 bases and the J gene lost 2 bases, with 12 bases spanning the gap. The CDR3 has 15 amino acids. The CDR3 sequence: CASSYVQGAGNTIYF. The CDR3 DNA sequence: TGTGCCAGCAGCTACGTACAGGGAGCTGGAAACACCATATATTTT.

CDR3 loop: CAWMETGVYEQYF. The CDR3 bases are TGTGCCTGGATGGAGACAGGGGTCTACGAGCAGTACTTC. J is TRBJ2-7 and V is TRBV30; TRBD1 matches 8 bases. Germline V gives CDR1 GTSNPN, CDR2 SVGIG (reference sequence). The ends lost 4 bases at V and 3 bases at J; junction bases unmatched: 5. CDR3 length: 13 residues. Combining the CDR3 with reference TRBV30 and TRBJ2-7 gives the whole variable domain SQTIHQWPATLVQPVGSPLSLECTVEGTSNPNLYWYRQAAGRGLQLLFYSVGIGQISSEVPQNLSASRPQDRQFILSSKKLLLSDSGFYLCAWMETGVYEQYFGPGTRLTVT.

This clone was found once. The CDR3 is CASSSQNSNQPQHF. The CDR3, as DNA: TGTGCCAGCAGCTCACAGAATAGCAATCAGCCCCAGCATTTT. The chain employs TRBV7-8 and TRBJ1-5, with D hard to call. The germline gives CDR1 SGHVS, CDR2 FQNEAQ. V lost 4 bases and J lost 0, with 7 bases in between. The CDR3 totals 14 residues.

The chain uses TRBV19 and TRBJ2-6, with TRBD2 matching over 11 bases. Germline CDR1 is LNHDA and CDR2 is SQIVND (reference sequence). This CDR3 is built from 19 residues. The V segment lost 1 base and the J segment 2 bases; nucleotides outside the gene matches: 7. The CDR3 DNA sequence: TGTGCCAGTAGTATAGCGGTAATAGCGGGAGGGCCTGGGGCCAACGTCCTGACTTTC. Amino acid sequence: CASSIAVIAGGPGANVLTF.

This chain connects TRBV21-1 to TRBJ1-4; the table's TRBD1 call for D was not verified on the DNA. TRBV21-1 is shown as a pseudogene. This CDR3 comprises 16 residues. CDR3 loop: CARGQTQGFRSEKLFF. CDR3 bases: TGTGCCAGGGGCCAAACACAGGGTTTTAGGTCTGAAAAACTGTTTTTT.

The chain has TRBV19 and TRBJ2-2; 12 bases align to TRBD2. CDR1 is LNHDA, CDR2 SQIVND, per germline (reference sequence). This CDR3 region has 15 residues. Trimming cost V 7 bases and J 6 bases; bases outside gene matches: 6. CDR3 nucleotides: TGTGCCAGTACCCGACTAGCGGGGGTTGCCGGGGAGCTGTTTTTT. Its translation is CASTRLAGVAGELFF.

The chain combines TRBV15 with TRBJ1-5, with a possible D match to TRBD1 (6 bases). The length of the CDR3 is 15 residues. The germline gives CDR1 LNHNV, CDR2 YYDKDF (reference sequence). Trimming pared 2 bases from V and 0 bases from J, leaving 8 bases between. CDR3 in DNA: TGTGCCACCAGCAGAACGACAGGTAGCAATCAGCCCCAGCATTTT. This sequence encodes CATSRTTGSNQPQHF.

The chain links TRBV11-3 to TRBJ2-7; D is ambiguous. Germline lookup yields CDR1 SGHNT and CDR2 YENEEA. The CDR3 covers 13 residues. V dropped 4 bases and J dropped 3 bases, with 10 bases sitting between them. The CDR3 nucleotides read TGTGCCAGCAGCTCGGGCCCGGGCTACGAGCAGTACTTC. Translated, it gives CASSSGPGYEQYF.

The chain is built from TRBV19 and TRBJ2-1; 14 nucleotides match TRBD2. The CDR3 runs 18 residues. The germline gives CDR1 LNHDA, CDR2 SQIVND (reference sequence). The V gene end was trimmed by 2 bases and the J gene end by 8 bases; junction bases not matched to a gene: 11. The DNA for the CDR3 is TGTGCCAGTAGTATAAGTGGCCCGGGACTAGCGGGAGAAGATGAGCAGTTCTTC. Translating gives CASSISGPGLAGEDEQFF.

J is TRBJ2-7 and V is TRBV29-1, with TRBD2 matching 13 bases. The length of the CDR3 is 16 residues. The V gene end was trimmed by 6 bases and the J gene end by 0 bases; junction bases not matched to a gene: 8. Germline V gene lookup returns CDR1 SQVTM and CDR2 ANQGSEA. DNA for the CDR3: TGCAGCGTCGAGGGACTAGCGGGGACCTTCTCCTACGAGCAGTACTTC. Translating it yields CSVEGLAGTFSYEQYF.

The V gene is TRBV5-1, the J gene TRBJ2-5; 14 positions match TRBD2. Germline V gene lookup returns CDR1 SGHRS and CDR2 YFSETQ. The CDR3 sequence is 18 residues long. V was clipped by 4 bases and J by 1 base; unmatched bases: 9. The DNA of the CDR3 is TGCGCCAGCAGCCCGCGGGGGACTAGCGGGGGCCCCCAAGAGACCCAGTACTTC. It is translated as CASSPRGTSGGPQETQYF.

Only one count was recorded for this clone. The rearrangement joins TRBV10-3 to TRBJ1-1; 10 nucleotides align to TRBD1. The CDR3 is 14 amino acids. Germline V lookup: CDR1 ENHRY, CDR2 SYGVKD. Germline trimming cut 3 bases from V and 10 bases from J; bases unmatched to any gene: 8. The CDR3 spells CAISDGTGDGGAFF. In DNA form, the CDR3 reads TGTGCCATCAGTGATGGGACAGGGGATGGTGGAGCTTTCTTT.

The CDR3 DNA reads TGCGCCAGCAGCTTGGCCAACCCCGACGCAGATACGCAGTATTTT. It translates to CASSLANPDADTQYF. V usage is TRBV5-1 and J usage is TRBJ2-3; D is unresolved. This CDR3 is 15 amino acids long. CDR1 and CDR2 (germline): SGHRS, YFSETQ. Between the trimmed V and J ends, which lost 0 bases and 4 bases, there was a span of 12 bases.

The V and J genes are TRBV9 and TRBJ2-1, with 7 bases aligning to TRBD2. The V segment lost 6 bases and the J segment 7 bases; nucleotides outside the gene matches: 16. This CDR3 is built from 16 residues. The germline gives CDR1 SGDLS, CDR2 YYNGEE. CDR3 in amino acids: CASTRLGGGTGNEQFF. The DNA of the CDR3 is TGTGCCAGCACCCGTCTTGGGGGGGGGACCGGGAATGAGCAGTTCTTC.

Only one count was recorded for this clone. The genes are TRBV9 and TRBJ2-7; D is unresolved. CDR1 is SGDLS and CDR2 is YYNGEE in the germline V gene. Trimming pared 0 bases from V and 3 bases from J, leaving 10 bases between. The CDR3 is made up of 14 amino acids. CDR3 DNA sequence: TGTGCCAGCAGCGTAGATGCAGGTTACTACGAGCAGTACTTC. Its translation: CASSVDAGYYEQYF.

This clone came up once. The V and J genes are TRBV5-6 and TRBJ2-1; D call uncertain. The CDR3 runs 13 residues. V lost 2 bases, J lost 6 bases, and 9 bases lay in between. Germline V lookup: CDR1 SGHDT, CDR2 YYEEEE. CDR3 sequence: CASSFQDPNEQFF. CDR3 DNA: TGTGCCAGCAGCTTTCAGGATCCCAATGAGCAGTTCTTC.

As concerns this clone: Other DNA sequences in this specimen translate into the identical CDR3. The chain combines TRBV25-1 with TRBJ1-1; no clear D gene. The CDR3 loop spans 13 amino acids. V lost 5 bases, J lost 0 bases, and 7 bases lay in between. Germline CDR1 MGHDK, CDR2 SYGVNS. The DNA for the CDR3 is TGTGCCAGCAGTCGGCGAATGAACACTGAAGCTTTCTTT. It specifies CASSRRMNTEAFF. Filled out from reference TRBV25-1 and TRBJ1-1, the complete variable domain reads EADIYQTPRYLVIGTGKKITLECSQTMGHDKMYWYQQDPGMELHLIHYSYGVNSTEKGDLSSESTVSRIRTEHFPLTLESARPSHTSQYLCASSRRMNTEAFFGQGTRLTVV.

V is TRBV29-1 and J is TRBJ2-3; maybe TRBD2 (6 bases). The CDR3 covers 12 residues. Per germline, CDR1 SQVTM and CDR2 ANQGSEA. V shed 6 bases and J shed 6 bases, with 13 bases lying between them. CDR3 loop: CSVLRDMDTQYF. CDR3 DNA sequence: TGCAGCGTCTTGCGGGATATGGATACGCAGTATTTT.

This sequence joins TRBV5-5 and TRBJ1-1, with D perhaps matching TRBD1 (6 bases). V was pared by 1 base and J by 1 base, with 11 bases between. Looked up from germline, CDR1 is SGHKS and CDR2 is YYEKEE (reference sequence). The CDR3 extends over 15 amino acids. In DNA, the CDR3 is TGTGCCAGCAGCTTGCGGGGACACTCGAACACTGAAGCTTTCTTT. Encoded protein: CASSLRGHSNTEAFF.

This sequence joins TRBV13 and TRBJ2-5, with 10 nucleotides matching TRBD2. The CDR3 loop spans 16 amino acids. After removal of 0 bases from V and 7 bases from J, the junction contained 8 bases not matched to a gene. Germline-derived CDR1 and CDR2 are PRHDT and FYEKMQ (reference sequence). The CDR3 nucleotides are TGTGCCAGCAGCTTAGGACTAGCGGGGCCCGAGGGGACCCAGTACTTC. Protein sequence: CASSLGLAGPEGTQYF.

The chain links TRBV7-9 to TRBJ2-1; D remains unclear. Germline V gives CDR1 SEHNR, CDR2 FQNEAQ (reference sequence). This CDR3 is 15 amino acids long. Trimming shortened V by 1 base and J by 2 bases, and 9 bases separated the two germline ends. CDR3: CASSLVANPYNEQFF. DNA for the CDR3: TGTGCCAGCAGCTTAGTTGCCAACCCCTACAATGAGCAGTTCTTC.

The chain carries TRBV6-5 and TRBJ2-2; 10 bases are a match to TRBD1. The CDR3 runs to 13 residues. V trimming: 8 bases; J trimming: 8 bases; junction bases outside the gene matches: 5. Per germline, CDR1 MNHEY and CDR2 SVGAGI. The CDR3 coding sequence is TGTGCCAGCCGGGGACAGGGGTGGGGGGAGCTGTTTTTT. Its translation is CASRGQGWGELFF.

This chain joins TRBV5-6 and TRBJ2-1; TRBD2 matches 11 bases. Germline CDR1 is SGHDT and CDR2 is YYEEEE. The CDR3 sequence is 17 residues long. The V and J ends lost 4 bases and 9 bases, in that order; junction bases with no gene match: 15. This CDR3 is CASSITSGSRGRGEQFF. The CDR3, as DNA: TGTGCCAGCAGCATCACTAGCGGGAGCCGGGGGAGGGGTGAGCAGTTCTTC.

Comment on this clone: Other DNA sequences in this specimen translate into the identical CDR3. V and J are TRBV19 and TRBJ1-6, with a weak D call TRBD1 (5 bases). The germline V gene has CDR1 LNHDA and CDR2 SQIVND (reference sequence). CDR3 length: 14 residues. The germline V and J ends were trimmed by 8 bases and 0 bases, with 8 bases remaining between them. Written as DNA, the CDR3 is TGTGCCAGTTCAGGGAGCTCCTATAATTCACCCCTCCACTTT. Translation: CASSGSSYNSPLHF.

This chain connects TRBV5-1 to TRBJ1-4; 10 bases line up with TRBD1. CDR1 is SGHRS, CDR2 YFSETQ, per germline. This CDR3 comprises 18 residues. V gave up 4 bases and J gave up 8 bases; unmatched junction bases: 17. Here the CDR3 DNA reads TGCGCCAGCAGCCTTACAGGCGAATGGGACAGGGGAGAAGAAAAACTGTTTTTT. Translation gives CASSLTGEWDRGEEKLFF.